Below are 25 T cell receptor beta chains sequenced from a single sample in a study of blood T cell repertoires in COVID-19. Libraries were prepared by immunoSEQ multiplex PCR; TCRdb keeps only in-frame clonotypes and omits some of them. In the table there are about 150,000 clones, around 84% of which are singletons. The sequenced sample consisted of peripheral blood. The receptors stem from a man aged 70-80 years with acute or convalescent COVID-19.

The V call is TRBV14, the J call TRBJ1-1, with D perhaps matching TRBD1 (5 bases). Germline lookup yields CDR1 SGHDN and CDR2 FVKESK. V was clipped by 3 bases and J by 1 base, with 15 bases between them. The CDR3 sequence is 16 residues long. DNA of the CDR3: TGTGCCAGCAGCCACCCGGCGGGGCCGGCGAACACTGAAGCTTTCTTT. This translates into CASSHPAGPANTEAFF.

The rearrangement joins TRBV7-3 to TRBJ2-1; D is perhaps TRBD2 (5 bases). The CDR3 loop spans 13 amino acids. V was shortened by 4 bases and J by 7 bases, with 11 bases between the two germline ends. Per germline, CDR1 SGHTA and CDR2 FQGTGA. The CDR3 sequence is CASSSRPGNEQFF. CDR3 nucleotides: TGTGCCAGCAGCTCAAGACCGGGAAATGAGCAGTTCTTC.

The rearrangement links TRBV11-3 to TRBJ2-3; 11 nucleotides line up with TRBD2. There are 16 residues in the CDR3. J gave up 6 bases and V 0 bases, and 5 bases lay outside the gene matches. Germline V gene data show CDR1 as SGHNT and CDR2 as YENEEA. The CDR3 region is CASSLELAGVSDTQYF. In nucleotides, the CDR3 is TGTGCCAGCAGCTTAGAACTAGCGGGAGTTTCCGATACGCAGTATTTT.

This sequence joins TRBV6-1 and TRBJ1-1, with 7 nucleotides matching TRBD1. Trimming removed 3 bases from V and 1 base from J; junction bases left unmatched: 5. The CDR3 contains 15 residues. In germline, CDR1 is MNHNS, CDR2 SASEGT. The CDR3 loop reads CASSDEGQRNTEAFF. CDR3 nucleotide sequence: TGTGCCAGCAGTGATGAGGGACAGAGGAACACTGAAGCTTTCTTT.

This clone was found a few times. The chain couples TRBV29-1 to TRBJ2-7; TRBD2 is a possible D gene (6 bases). The V end lost 7 bases, the J end lost 0 bases, and 16 bases lay between the germline ends. The CDR3 has 14 amino acids. The germline gives CDR1 SQVTM, CDR2 ANQGSEA. The CDR3 DNA follows: TGCAGCGGTAAACTAGCTGCTGACTCCTACGAGCAGTACTTC. Its translation: CSGKLAADSYEQYF.

This chain connects TRBV5-1 to TRBJ2-3; 10 nucleotides line up with TRBD2. After removal of 3 bases from V and 3 bases from J, the junction contained 13 bases not matched to a gene. Germline V gene sequence: CDR1 SGHRS, CDR2 YFSETQ. The CDR3 spans 18 residues. The CDR3 coding sequence is TGCGCCAGCAGCTCCAGTTCCACTAGCGGGACTTGGACAGATACGCAGTATTTT. As protein: CASSSSSTSGTWTDTQYF.

V gene TRBV28 combines with J gene TRBJ2-7, with TRBD1 matching 12 bases. V gave up 5 bases and J gave up 7 bases; unmatched junction bases: 6. The CDR3 consists of 14 residues. Germline-derived CDR1 and CDR2 are MDHEN and SYDVKM. DNA of the CDR3: TGTGCCAGCAGTCCAGGGGACAGGGGGCAAGAGCAGTACTTC. It codes for CASSPGDRGQEQYF.

The chain combines TRBV29-1 with TRBJ2-3, with D tentatively TRBD1 (6 bases). The germline CDR1 and CDR2 sequences are SQVTM and ANQGSEA. The CDR3 is made up of 15 amino acids. Trimming left V 3 bases short and J 10 bases short, with 23 bases between. The CDR3 coding sequence is TGCAGCGTTGAGGGGGCTTTTCGGGACGCCATTCCGCAGTATTTT. Protein product: CSVEGAFRDAIPQYF.

This clone was seen a few times. The CDR3 here is CASSLGLELGREQYF. DNA for the CDR3: TGCGCCAGCAGCTTGGGGCTCGAGCTGGGGCGCGAGCAGTACTTC. The rearrangement joins TRBV5-1 to TRBJ2-7; perhaps TRBD1 as D (5 bases). CDR1 is SGHRS and CDR2 is YFSETQ in the germline V gene. The CDR3 covers 15 residues. Deletions cut 0 bases from V and 6 bases from J, with 16 bases between.

This chain connects TRBV5-1 to TRBJ2-1; 7 positions agree with TRBD2. V shed 4 bases and J 4 bases; nucleotides not matched to a gene: 11. There are 16 residues in the CDR3. Germline CDR1 is SGHRS and CDR2 is YFSETQ. CDR3 region: CASSPEGLVSYNEQFF. The CDR3 DNA is TGCGCCAGCAGCCCGGAAGGACTAGTCTCTTACAATGAGCAGTTCTTC.

In the case of this clone: The junction differs from germline at one of its ends, possibly a read error. The chain combines TRBV29-1 with TRBJ2-1; no definite D call. Looked up from germline, CDR1 is SQVTM and CDR2 is ANQGSEA. This CDR3 has 13 amino acids. The chain's CDR3 is CSVEGSSYNEQFF. CDR3 DNA: TGCAGCGTGGAAGGTAGCTCCTACAATGAGCAGTTCTTC.

The chain is built from TRBV28 and TRBJ2-3; TRBD2 agrees at 9 bases. Unmatched junction bases numbered 8, after V lost 5 bases and J lost 2 bases. The CDR3 covers 16 residues. In germline, CDR1 is MDHEN, CDR2 SYDVKM. Here the CDR3 DNA reads TGTGCCAGCAGTACTGCCTCTAGCGGGGCCACAGATACGCAGTATTTT. Protein sequence: CASSTASSGATDTQYF.

The chain employs TRBV14 and TRBJ2-3; maybe TRBD1 (5 bases). Trimming stripped 0 bases from V and 0 bases from J, with 10 bases between. The germline V gene encodes CDR1 SGHDN and CDR2 FVKESK. The CDR3 is 16 residues long. As DNA, the CDR3 is TGTGCCAGCAGCCAAGAGGGGCAGCCTAGCACAGATACGCAGTATTTT. Its protein is CASSQEGQPSTDTQYF.

In this sample, this clone turned up a few times. V gene TRBV19 combines with J gene TRBJ2-7, with 10 bases aligning to TRBD1. Germline V CDR1 and CDR2: LNHDA, SQIVND (reference sequence). The trim removed 4 bases at V and 2 bases at J, leaving 8 bases unmatched. CDR3 length: 16 amino acids. The CDR3 nucleotides are TGTGCCAGTAGTAACCCCCGGGACAGGGGAACCTACGAGCAGTACTTC. Its protein is CASSNPRDRGTYEQYF.

The chain links TRBV28 to TRBJ1-5, with TRBD1 matching 8 bases. J gave up 2 bases and V 7 bases, and 13 bases lay outside the gene matches. The CDR3 loop spans 17 amino acids. The germline V gene has CDR1 MDHEN and CDR2 SYDVKM. The CDR3 sequence: CASKGGTGVRRNQPQHF. Written as DNA, the CDR3 is TGTGCCAGCAAGGGGGGGACAGGCGTAAGACGCAATCAGCCCCAGCATTTT.

The rearrangement joins TRBV27 to TRBJ1-1, with 8 nucleotides matching TRBD1. Unmatched junction bases numbered 4, after V lost 6 bases and J lost 1 base. The CDR3 covers 14 residues. Germline V lookup: CDR1 MNHEY, CDR2 SMNVEV (reference sequence). The CDR3 region is CASSPRGRNTEAFF. As DNA, the CDR3 is TGTGCCAGCAGCCCCAGGGGGCGGAACACTGAAGCTTTCTTT.

J is TRBJ1-2 and V is TRBV6-5, with D tentatively TRBD1 (5 bases). The CDR3 contains 12 residues. Germline V gene lookup returns CDR1 MNHEY and CDR2 SVGAGI. V was trimmed by 5 bases and J by 2 bases, leaving 6 bases between them. CDR3 DNA: TGTGCCAGCAGTAGACAGAACTATGGCTACACCTTC. It yields the protein CASSRQNYGYTF.

V gene TRBV6-5 combines with J gene TRBJ1-6, with D perhaps matching TRBD1 (5 bases). This CDR3 has 12 amino acids. V shed 6 bases and J shed 12 bases, with 12 bases lying between them. Germline CDR1 reads MNHEY; CDR2 reads SVGAGI. The CDR3 region is CASSAGSVPLHF. The CDR3 bases are TGTGCCAGCAGCGCAGGGTCCGTACCCCTCCACTTT.

The chain joins TRBV3-1 (or the pseudogene TRBV3-2) to TRBJ1-1, with a possible D match to TRBD1 (5 bases). Looked up from germline, CDR1 is LGHDT and CDR2 is YNNKEL (reference sequence). V was cut by 0 bases and J by 10 bases, with 9 bases left in between. The CDR3 sequence is 12 residues long. In DNA form, the CDR3 reads TGTGCCAGCAGCCAAGAGAGGAGGGGAGCTTTCTTT. Its protein is CASSQERRGAFF.

The chain recombines TRBV5-1 with TRBJ2-3; perhaps D is TRBD1 or TRBD2 (6 bases each). Between the trimmed V and J ends, which lost 4 bases and 2 bases, there was a span of 11 bases. The CDR3 length is 14 residues. The germline V gene encodes CDR1 SGHRS and CDR2 YFSETQ. CDR3 bases: TGCGCCAGCAGCGTGGGGGGCCCCACAGATACGCAGTATTTT. Translation: CASSVGGPTDTQYF.

The chain is built from TRBV28 and TRBJ2-1; possibly TRBD1 for D (6 bases). This CDR3 is built from 13 residues. The germline gives CDR1 MDHEN, CDR2 SYDVKM. The V end lost 5 bases, the J end lost 7 bases, and 12 bases lay between the germline ends. CDR3 sequence: CASSRRGGNEQFF. The CDR3 coding sequence is TGTGCCAGCAGTCGACGAGGGGGTAATGAGCAGTTCTTC.

This clone has more than one count but fewer than ten. This chain connects TRBV5-1 to TRBJ2-1; 7 bases line up with TRBD2. Germline V gene data show CDR1 as SGHRS and CDR2 as YFSETQ. The V gene end was trimmed by 0 bases and the J gene end by 2 bases; junction bases not matched to a gene: 14. The CDR3 covers 19 residues. CDR3 residues: CASSLVAGSGAGAYNEQFF. The CDR3 bases are TGCGCCAGCAGCTTGGTGGCAGGGAGTGGGGCGGGGGCCTACAATGAGCAGTTCTTC.

About this clone itself: Within the sample, other DNA sequences also encode this same CDR3. This chain links TRBV19 with TRBJ2-2; the D gene is possibly TRBD1 (5 bases). V shed 4 bases and J shed 2 bases, with 11 bases lying between them. The CDR3 totals 15 residues. Germline values: CDR1 LNHDA, CDR2 SQIVND (reference sequence). This CDR3 reads CASSTGSPNTGELFF. CDR3 DNA sequence: TGTGCCAGTAGTACAGGGTCCCCTAACACCGGGGAGCTGTTTTTT.

The CDR3 region is CASSLSGTGVGHYEQYF. The CDR3 DNA reads TGTGCCAGCTCACTTTCCGGGACAGGGGTCGGCCACTACGAGCAGTACTTC. V usage is TRBV18 and J usage is TRBJ2-7; TRBD1 agrees at 10 bases. The CDR3 is 17 residues long. The V and J ends lost 4 bases and 3 bases, in that order; junction bases with no gene match: 12. From germline, CDR1 is KGHSH and CDR2 LQKENI.

V usage is TRBV19 and J usage is TRBJ2-7; TRBD1 aligns across 8 bases. The CDR3 is 17 amino acids. V was pared by 3 bases and J by 3 bases, with 13 bases of the junction left unmatched. Looked up from germline, CDR1 is LNHDA and CDR2 is SQIVND (reference sequence). CDR3 DNA: TGTGCCAGTAGTATGAGAACCGGGACAGGCAGCCTCTACGAGCAGTACTTC. It codes for CASSMRTGTGSLYEQYF.